This T cell receptor (beta chain) was recovered during a study of read filtering for tumor transcriptome and immune sequencing. From roughly 0.4 ug of RNA, a library with molecular barcoded alpha/delta and beta/gamma adaptors was made. TCRdb redid the calling of the reads with MiXCR, one entry per CDR3 protein. The sample has approximately 25,000 distinct CDR3 sequences, 13% to 15% seen once. Bone marrow was sampled from every patient at the time of active disease. In this sample, this clonotype turned up once. The antigen remains undetermined. Given a far larger clone just one base away, this is likely a sequencing read error. As the CDR3 is not closed by the conserved phenylalanine or tryptophan, this likely results from a read error. General observations from the study: Correlation between methods rose after single-read clonotypes were removed.

V gave up 3 bases and J gave up 7 bases, with 9 bases separating them. This CDR3 has 13 residues. Germline CDR1 and CDR2: SGHTA and FQGNSA. This sequence joins TRBV7-2 and TRBJ2-2; the D gene is possibly TRBD2 (6 bases). The sequenced material came from a population of CD138-negative cells sorted from bone marrow. This receptor was obtained from a donor at least 40 years old with multiple myeloma. The CDR3 spells CASSLSSVGELFL. The CDR3 bases are TGTGCCAGCAGCTTGTCTAGCGTCGGGGAGCTGTTTCTT.